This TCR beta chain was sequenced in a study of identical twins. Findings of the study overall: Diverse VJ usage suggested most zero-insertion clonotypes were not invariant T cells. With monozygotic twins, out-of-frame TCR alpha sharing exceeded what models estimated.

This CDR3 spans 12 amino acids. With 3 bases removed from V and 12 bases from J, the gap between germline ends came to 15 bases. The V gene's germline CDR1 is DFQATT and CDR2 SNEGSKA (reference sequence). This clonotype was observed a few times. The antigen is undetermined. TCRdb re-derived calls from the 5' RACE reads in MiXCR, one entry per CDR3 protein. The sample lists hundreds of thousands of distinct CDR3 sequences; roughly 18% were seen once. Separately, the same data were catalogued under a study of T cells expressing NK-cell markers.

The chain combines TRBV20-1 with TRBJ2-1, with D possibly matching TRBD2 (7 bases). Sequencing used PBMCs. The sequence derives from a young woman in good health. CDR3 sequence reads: CSASGGRDRQFF. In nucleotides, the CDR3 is TGCAGTGCTAGCGGGGGGCGAGATCGGCAGTTCTTC.